The clone carrying this T cell receptor beta chain was seen once. Antigen specificity is unknown. Trimming took 5 bases from V and 3 from J; bases not matched to a gene: 9. Germline V gene sequence: CDR1 KGHSH, CDR2 LQKENI. This CDR3 has 15 residues. Healthy people donating bone marrow made up the donors. With 60 Vbeta and 13 Jbeta primers, the PCR was carried out. Some clones are missing from TCRdb's copy, which holds only in-frame ones; the method was immunoSEQ multiplex PCR. The profile shows about 160,000 clones, around 80% of them singletons. This sample was taken from a study of cytomegalovirus exposure and HLA in healthy donors. Broader study findings: Cytomegalovirus association was listed for around 170 TCR beta chains.

The sample taken for sequencing was PBMCs. The receptor was derived from a young man in good health and CMV-seropositive. The V call is TRBV18, the J call TRBJ2-7, with 8 positions matching TRBD1. The CDR3: CASSSGQGGYYEQYF. The DNA for the CDR3 is TGTGCCAGCTCATCCGGACAGGGAGGATACTACGAGCAGTACTTC.